This T cell receptor (beta chain) is drawn from a study of neurological immune-mediated disorders. Whole-study results and caveats: Across subjects, no CDR3 amino acid sequence appeared in expanded clones of more than one subject, a finding that suggested private repertoires in all groups.

Trimming stripped 0 bases from V and 5 bases from J, with 7 bases between. Germline V CDR1 and CDR2: SGHDN, FVKESK. The CDR3 sequence is 13 residues long. This clonotype occurred many times. As yet, its antigen is unknown. TCRdb called the 5' RACE reads again in MiXCR, with one record for every CDR3 protein. Among under 60,000 distinct CDR3 sequences listed, less than 6% were seen once. The sequence derives from a woman aged 18-29 years with multiple sclerosis. This chain links TRBV14 with TRBJ2-5, with a tentative D call TRBD1 (5 bases). The sample consisted of CD4+ T cells from blood. The CDR3, as DNA: TGTGCCAGCAGCCAAGACAGGGTGGAGACCCAGTACTTC. Protein product: CASSQDRVETQYF.